A single sample gave rise to the 28 T cell receptor beta chains below, sequenced in a study of response to subunit inactivated influenza vaccine. TCRdb reprocessed the RT-PCR reads via MiXCR and lists one record per CDR3 protein. The sample includes around 760,000 distinct CDR3 sequences, over 11% seen only once; the top ten take approximately 7%. The sample here was PBMCs from blood, taken approximately 15 days before vaccination. The receptors were sampled from a man aged 50-60 years who received an inactivated influenza vaccine.

The chain joins TRBV5-1 to TRBJ2-2; the match to TRBD2 covers 13 bases. Germline CDR1 SGHRS, CDR2 YFSETQ. V dropped 3 bases and J dropped 2; count of bases not matched to a gene: 7. This CDR3 region has 18 residues. CDR3 DNA: TGCGCCAGCAGCTCCCGGACTAGCGGGAGAGATAACACCGGGGAGCTGTTTTTT. This sequence encodes CASSSRTSGRDNTGELFF.

The gene calls are TRBV10-3 and TRBJ2-1, with D hard to call. This CDR3 has 17 residues. V was cut by 6 bases and J by 2 bases, with 20 bases left in between. In germline, CDR1 is ENHRY, CDR2 SYGVKD. CDR3: CAISRRAIPEAYNEQFF. CDR3 DNA sequence: TGTGCCATCAGCCGCCGGGCCATTCCAGAGGCCTACAATGAGCAGTTCTTC.

As to this clonotype: Given a much more abundant clone one base away, this may be a read error. This rearrangement joins TRBV6-2 or TRBV6-3 to TRBJ2-7, with a weak D call TRBD1 (5 bases). The CDR3 length is 15 residues. Germline V gene sequence: CDR1 MNHEY, CDR2 SVGEGT. V gave up 6 bases and J gave up 3 bases, with 18 bases separating them. DNA of the CDR3: TGTGCCAGCAGCCCCGGAAGCACAGGTTTCTACGAGCAGTACTTC. Amino acid sequence: CASSPGSTGFYEQYF.

The V and J genes are TRBV6-1 and TRBJ2-5, with 7 bases aligning to TRBD2. The germline gives CDR1 MNHNS, CDR2 SASEGT. CDR3 length: 16 residues. The V and J ends lost 2 bases and 6 bases, in that order; junction bases with no gene match: 12. The CDR3 bases are TGTGCCAGCAGTGAACAATTGTCGGGGGGTATGAAGACCCAGTACTTC. Protein sequence: CASSEQLSGGMKTQYF.

The CDR3 here is CASSVSGTGDYGYTF. The CDR3 nucleotides are TGTGCCAGCAGCGTAAGCGGGACAGGTGACTATGGCTACACCTTC. This sequence joins TRBV9 and TRBJ1-2; 8 nucleotides match TRBD1. There are 15 residues in the CDR3. Germline V lookup: CDR1 SGDLS, CDR2 YYNGEE. The ends lost 1 base at V and 3 bases at J; junction bases unmatched: 5. Variable domain in full (rest from reference TRBV9 and TRBJ1-2): DSGVTQTPKHLITATGQRVTLRCSPRSGDLSVYWYQQSLDQGLQFLIQYYNGEERAKGNILERFSAQQFPDLHSELNLSSLELGDSALYFCASSVSGTGDYGYTFGSGTRLTVV.

This clonotype has only a few counts. The rearrangement joins TRBV4-1 to TRBJ2-7, with TRBD2 matching 12 bases. Germline V lookup: CDR1 MGHRA, CDR2 YSYEKL. Germline trimming cut 6 bases from V and 3 bases from J; bases unmatched to any gene: 9. The CDR3 is made up of 16 amino acids. The CDR3 loop is CASSQLAGGSNYEQYF. The DNA for the CDR3 is TGCGCCAGCAGTCAACTAGCGGGGGGATCGAACTACGAGCAGTACTTC.

This clonotype came up a few times. The V call is TRBV6-2 or TRBV6-3, the J call TRBJ2-3, with 11 bases lining up with TRBD2. Germline loops: CDR1 MNHEY, CDR2 SVGEGT. This CDR3 has 17 residues. The V gene end was trimmed by 7 bases and the J gene end by 4 bases; junction bases not matched to a gene: 13. In DNA, the CDR3 is TGTGCCAGCACCAAACCCCAACTAGCGGGAGTTGCAGATACGCAGTATTTT. It codes for CASTKPQLAGVADTQYF.

A few counts support this clonotype. The chain combines TRBV24-1 with TRBJ2-2; TRBD1 aligns across 8 bases. The V gene end was trimmed by 2 bases and the J gene end by 4 bases; junction bases not matched to a gene: 5. The CDR3 runs to 16 residues. In germline, CDR1 is KGHDR, CDR2 SFDVKD. CDR3 nucleotide sequence: TGTGCCACCAGTGATTGGGCCGGGACAGGCACCGGGGAGCTGTTTTTT. Protein sequence: CATSDWAGTGTGELFF.

The sample holds a few counts of this clonotype. The rearrangement uses TRBV12-3 or TRBV12-4 and TRBJ1-2; no clear D gene. Between the trimmed V and J ends, which lost 6 bases and 0 bases, there was a span of 11 bases. This CDR3 has 14 amino acids. The CDR3 DNA reads as TGTGCCAGCAGACCCACGGGAACTAACTATGGCTACACCTTC. This sequence encodes CASRPTGTNYGYTF.

This chain connects TRBV12-3 or TRBV12-4 to TRBJ2-3, with 9 bases that match TRBD1. The CDR3 is made up of 13 amino acids. V was pared by 8 bases and J by 2 bases, with 2 bases of the junction left unmatched. The chain's CDR3 is CASGDRATDTQYF. DNA of the CDR3: TGTGCCAGCGGGGACAGGGCCACAGATACGCAGTATTTT.

The genes are TRBV6-1 and TRBJ1-5, with D possibly matching TRBD1 (5 bases). This CDR3 has 14 residues. The V gene lost 6 bases and the J gene lost 6 bases, with 15 bases spanning the gap. Germline V gene lookup returns CDR1 MNHNS and CDR2 SASEGT. This CDR3 reads CASSRGQTGQPQHF. As DNA, the CDR3 is TGTGCCAGCAGCCGAGGACAAACGGGTCAGCCCCAGCATTTT.

This chain connects TRBV11-1 to TRBJ2-7; weak D call: TRBD2 (5 bases). This CDR3 is built from 13 residues. Germline V gene lookup returns CDR1 SGHAT and CDR2 FQDESV (reference sequence). V shed 3 bases and J shed 6 bases, with 12 bases lying between them. The CDR3 coding sequence is TGTGCCAGCAGCTTTGAGGGAGTGCTCGAGCAGTACTTC. Its translation is CASSFEGVLEQYF.

This clonotype was picked up a small number of times. The J gene is TRBJ1-2, the V gene TRBV4-3, with 8 bases identical to TRBD1. The germline V gene has CDR1 LGHNA and CDR2 YSLEER. The length of the CDR3 is 13 residues. Trimming cost V 2 bases and J 6 bases; bases outside gene matches: 2. The CDR3 protein is CASSQQGAHGYTF. For the CDR3, the DNA is TGCGCCAGCAGCCAACAGGGGGCGCATGGCTACACCTTC.

This clonotype showed up many times. The CDR3 is CASTGRGKETQYF. The CDR3 DNA follows: TGTGCCAGCACGGGCAGGGGCAAAGAGACCCAGTACTTC. The chain uses TRBV6-1 and TRBJ2-5, with a tentative D call TRBD1 (6 bases). The CDR3 is 13 residues long. The V gene's germline CDR1 is MNHNS and CDR2 SASEGT. The ends were cut back, 7 bases at V and 3 bases at J, with 12 bases in the middle.

As for this clonotype: One end of the junction is discordant with germline, which a read error may explain. The chain joins TRBV5-1 to TRBJ2-1; 9 bases fit TRBD2. Germline CDR1 is SGHRS and CDR2 is YFSETQ. The CDR3 consists of 15 residues. CDR3 sequence (DNA): TGCACCAGCAGCTTGCGGCTAGCGGGGTACAATGAGCAGTTCTTC. This codes for CTSSLRLAGYNEQFF. The complete variable domain, with remaining parts taken from reference TRBV5-1 and TRBJ2-1, reads KAGVTQTPRYLIKTRGQQVTLSCSPISGHRSVSWYQQTPGQGLQFLFEYFSETQRNKGNFPGRFSGRQFSNSRSEMNVSTLELGDSALYLCTSSLRLAGYNEQFFGPGTRLTVL.

The chain carries TRBV7-8 and TRBJ2-7, with TRBD2 identical over 13 bases. The CDR3 is made up of 15 amino acids. J lost 5 bases, V lost 4 bases, and 5 bases had no gene match. Germline V gives CDR1 SGHVS, CDR2 FQNEAQ. This CDR3 is CASSYRLAGGDEQYF. CDR3 DNA: TGTGCCAGCAGCTATAGACTAGCGGGAGGCGACGAGCAGTACTTC.

V is TRBV7-8 and J is TRBJ2-2, with TRBD2 matching over 14 bases. J gave up 6 bases and V 5 bases, and 5 bases lay outside the gene matches. The CDR3 extends over 16 amino acids. From germline, CDR1 is SGHVS and CDR2 FQNEAQ. CDR3 DNA sequence: TGTGCCAGCAGCGCAGGGGGACTAGCGGGAGCCGGGGAGCTGTTTTTT. Translated, it gives CASSAGGLAGAGELFF.

The V call is TRBV24-1, the J call TRBJ2-1; 8 bases map to TRBD2. V lost 4 bases to trimming and J lost 14 bases; unmatched junction nucleotides: 6. CDR1 and CDR2 from the germline V gene are KGHDR and SFDVKD. The CDR3 extends over 12 amino acids. The CDR3 DNA sequence: TGTGCCACCAGTGACCCCGGACTAGCAAAGTTCTTC. Translated, it gives CATSDPGLAKFF.

The chain joins TRBV18 to TRBJ2-1, with TRBD2 identical over 9 bases. CDR3 length equals 16 residues. From germline, CDR1 is KGHSH and CDR2 LQKENI. V shed 8 bases, J shed 7 bases, and the junction held 15 bases outside the gene matches. The DNA of the CDR3 is TGTGCCAGCCGGTCCAGCGGGAGGTTGGTTTGGAATGAGCAGTTCTTC. This codes for CASRSSGRLVWNEQFF.

This sequence joins TRBV7-9 and TRBJ1-1; no clear D. CDR1 and CDR2 from the germline V gene are SEHNR and FQNEAQ (reference sequence). V gave up 0 bases and J gave up 3 bases, with 5 bases separating them. CDR3 size: 13 residues. The CDR3 DNA reads as TGTGCCAGCAGCTTAGCGCTCTACACTGAAGCTTTCTTT. Translating gives CASSLALYTEAFF. Drawing the rest from reference TRBV7-9 and TRBJ1-1, the complete variable domain is DTGVSQNPRHKITKRGQNVTFRCDPISEHNRLYWYRQTLGQGPEFLTYFQNEAQLEKSRLLSDRFSAERPKGSFSTLEIQRTEQGDSAMYLCASSLALYTEAFFGQGTRLTVV.

This clonotype turned up a few times. This chain uses TRBV6-2 or TRBV6-3 with TRBJ2-1, with TRBD1 matching over 9 bases. CDR1 is MNHEY and CDR2 is SVGEGT in the germline V gene. The V gene end was trimmed by 6 bases and the J gene end by 4 bases; junction bases not matched to a gene: 4. CDR3 length: 14 residues. The chain's CDR3 is CASRRQGGYNEQFF. CDR3 bases: TGTGCCAGCAGGCGACAGGGGGGGTACAATGAGCAGTTCTTC.

The V gene is TRBV10-1, the J gene TRBJ2-5; TRBD2 might be the D (6 bases). Trimming removed 8 bases from V and 5 bases from J, with 12 bases in between. Per germline, CDR1 WNHNN and CDR2 SYGVQD (reference sequence). The CDR3 spans 12 residues. In DNA, the CDR3 is TGCGCCAGCGGGGACTTCACGGAGACCCAGTACTTC. This sequence encodes CASGDFTETQYF.

This clonotype has more than one count but fewer than ten. This chain connects TRBV12-3 or TRBV12-4 to TRBJ1-5, with 7 bases aligning to TRBD1. Germline trimming cut 3 bases from V and 6 bases from J; bases unmatched to any gene: 5. The CDR3 is 14 amino acids. This CDR3 reads CASSFTQGGQPQHF. The CDR3 nucleotides are TGTGCCAGCAGTTTCACGCAGGGGGGTCAGCCCCAGCATTTT.

The chain uses TRBV4-3 and TRBJ1-4; possibly TRBD1 for D (5 bases). With 2 bases removed from V and 6 bases from J, the gap between germline ends came to 13 bases. The CDR3 sequence is 15 residues long. CDR1 is LGHNA and CDR2 is YSLEER in the germline V gene. This CDR3 is CASSQTGTRDEKLFF. The CDR3, as DNA: TGCGCCAGCAGCCAAACCGGGACTAGGGATGAAAAACTGTTTTTT.

This clonotype showed up just a few times. The rearrangement links TRBV2 to TRBJ2-1; D not resolved. The CDR3 totals 14 residues. Germline CDR1 SNHLY, CDR2 FYNNEI. V shed 5 bases and J shed 5 bases, with 13 bases lying between them. CDR3 protein: CASSIGPRNNEQFF. For the CDR3, the DNA is TGTGCCAGCAGTATCGGACCCCGAAACAATGAGCAGTTCTTC.

V usage is TRBV6-1 and J usage is TRBJ1-5, with 8 nucleotides matching TRBD1. The V gene end was trimmed by 5 bases and the J gene end by 0 bases; junction bases not matched to a gene: 6. Germline V gives CDR1 MNHNS, CDR2 SASEGT. The length of the CDR3 is 16 residues. The CDR3 spells CASSRQGPVSNQPQHF. The CDR3 nucleotides are TGTGCCAGCAGTCGACAGGGGCCCGTTAGCAATCAGCCCCAGCATTTT.

This clonotype turned up a few times. This rearrangement joins TRBV2 to TRBJ2-7; no firm D call. Trimming took off 7 bases at V and 3 bases at J, with 13 bases between the two ends. CDR3 length equals 13 residues. Per the germline V gene, CDR1 is SNHLY and CDR2 is FYNNEI. The CDR3 protein is CASKLSVYYEQYF. The CDR3 region has the DNA TGTGCCAGCAAGTTGTCAGTTTACTACGAGCAGTACTTC.

V gene TRBV28 combines with J gene TRBJ2-7; D possibly matches TRBD1 or TRBD2 (5 bases each). Trimming left V 6 bases short and J 2 bases short, with 23 bases between. CDR1 and CDR2 (germline): MDHEN, SYDVKM. The length of the CDR3 is 17 residues. The CDR3 DNA is TGTGCCAGCAGCTTCCTTTGGGACCCGAAAGGAACCTACGAGCAGTACTTC. Amino acids: CASSFLWDPKGTYEQYF. Using reference TRBV28 and TRBJ2-7 for the parts outside the CDR3, the full variable domain is DVKVTQSSRYLVKRTGEKVFLECVQDMDHENMFWYRQDPGLGLRLIYFSYDVKMKEKGDIPEGYSVSREKKERFSLILESASTNQTSMYLCASSFLWDPKGTYEQYFGPGTRLTVT.